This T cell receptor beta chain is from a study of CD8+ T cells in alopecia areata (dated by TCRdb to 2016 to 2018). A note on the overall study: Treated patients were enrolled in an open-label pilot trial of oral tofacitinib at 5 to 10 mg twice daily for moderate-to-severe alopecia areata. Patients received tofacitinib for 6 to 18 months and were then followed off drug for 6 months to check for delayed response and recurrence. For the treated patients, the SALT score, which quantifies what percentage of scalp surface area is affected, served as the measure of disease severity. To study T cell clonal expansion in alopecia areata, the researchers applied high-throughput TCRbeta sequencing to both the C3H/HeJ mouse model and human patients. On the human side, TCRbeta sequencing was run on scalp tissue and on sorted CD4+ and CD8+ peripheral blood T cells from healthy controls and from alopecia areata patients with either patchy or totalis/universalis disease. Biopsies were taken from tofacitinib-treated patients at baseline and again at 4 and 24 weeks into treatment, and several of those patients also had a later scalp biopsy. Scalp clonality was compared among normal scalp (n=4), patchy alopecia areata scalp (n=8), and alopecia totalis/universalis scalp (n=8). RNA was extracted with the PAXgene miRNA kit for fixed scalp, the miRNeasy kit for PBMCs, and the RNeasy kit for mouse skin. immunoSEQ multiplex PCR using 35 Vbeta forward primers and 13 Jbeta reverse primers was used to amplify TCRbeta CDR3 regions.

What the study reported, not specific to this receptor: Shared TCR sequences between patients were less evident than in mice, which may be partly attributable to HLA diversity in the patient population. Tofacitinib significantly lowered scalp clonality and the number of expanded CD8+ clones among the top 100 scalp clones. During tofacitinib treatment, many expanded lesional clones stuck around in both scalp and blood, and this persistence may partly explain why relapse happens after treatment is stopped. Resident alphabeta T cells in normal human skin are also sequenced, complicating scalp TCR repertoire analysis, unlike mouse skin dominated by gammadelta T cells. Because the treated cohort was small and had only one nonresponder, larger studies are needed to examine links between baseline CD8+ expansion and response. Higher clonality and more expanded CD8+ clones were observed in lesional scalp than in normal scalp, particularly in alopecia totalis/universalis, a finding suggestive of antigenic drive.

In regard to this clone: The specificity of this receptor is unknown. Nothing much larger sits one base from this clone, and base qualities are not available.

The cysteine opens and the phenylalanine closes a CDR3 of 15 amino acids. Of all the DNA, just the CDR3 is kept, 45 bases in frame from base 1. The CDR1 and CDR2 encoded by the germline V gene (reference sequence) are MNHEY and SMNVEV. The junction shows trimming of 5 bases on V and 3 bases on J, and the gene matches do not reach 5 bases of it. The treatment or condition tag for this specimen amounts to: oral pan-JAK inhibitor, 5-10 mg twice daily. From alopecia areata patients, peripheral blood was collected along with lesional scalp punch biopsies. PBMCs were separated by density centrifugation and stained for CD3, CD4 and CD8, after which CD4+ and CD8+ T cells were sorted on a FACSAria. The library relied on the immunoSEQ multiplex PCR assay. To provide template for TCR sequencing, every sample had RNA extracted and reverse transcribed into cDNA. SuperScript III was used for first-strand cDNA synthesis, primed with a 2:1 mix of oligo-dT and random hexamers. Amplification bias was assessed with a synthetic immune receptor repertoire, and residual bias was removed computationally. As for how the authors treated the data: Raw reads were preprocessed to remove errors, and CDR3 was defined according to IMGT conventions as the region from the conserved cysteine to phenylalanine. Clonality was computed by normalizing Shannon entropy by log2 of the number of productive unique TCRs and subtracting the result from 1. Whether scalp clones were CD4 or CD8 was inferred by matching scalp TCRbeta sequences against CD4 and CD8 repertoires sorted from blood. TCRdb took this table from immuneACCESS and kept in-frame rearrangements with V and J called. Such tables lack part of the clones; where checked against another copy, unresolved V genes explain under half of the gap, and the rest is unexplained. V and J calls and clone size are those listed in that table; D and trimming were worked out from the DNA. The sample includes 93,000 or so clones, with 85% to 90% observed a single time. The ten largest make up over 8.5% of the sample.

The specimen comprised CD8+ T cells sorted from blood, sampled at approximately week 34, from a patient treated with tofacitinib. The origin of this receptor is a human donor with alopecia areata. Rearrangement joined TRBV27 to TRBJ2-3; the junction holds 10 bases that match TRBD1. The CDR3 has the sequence CASSLRDRGTDTQYF. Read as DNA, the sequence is TGTGCCAGCAGTCTCCGGGACAGGGGAACAGATACGCAGTATTTT.